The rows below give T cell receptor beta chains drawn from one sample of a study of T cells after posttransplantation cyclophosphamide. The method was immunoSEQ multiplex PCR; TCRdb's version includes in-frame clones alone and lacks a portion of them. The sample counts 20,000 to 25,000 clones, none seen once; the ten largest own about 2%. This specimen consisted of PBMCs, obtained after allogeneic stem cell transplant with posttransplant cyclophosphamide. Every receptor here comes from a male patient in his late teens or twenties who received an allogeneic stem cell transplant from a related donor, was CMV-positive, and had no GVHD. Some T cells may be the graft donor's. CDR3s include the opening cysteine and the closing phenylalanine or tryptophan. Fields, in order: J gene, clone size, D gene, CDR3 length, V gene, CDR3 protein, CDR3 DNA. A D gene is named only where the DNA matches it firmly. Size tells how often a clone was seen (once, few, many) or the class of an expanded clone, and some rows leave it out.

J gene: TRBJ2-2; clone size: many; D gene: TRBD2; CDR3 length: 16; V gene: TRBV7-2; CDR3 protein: CASSLSLSGSTGELFF; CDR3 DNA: TGTGCCAGCAGCTTAAGTCTTAGCGGGAGTACCGGGGAGCTGTTTTTT
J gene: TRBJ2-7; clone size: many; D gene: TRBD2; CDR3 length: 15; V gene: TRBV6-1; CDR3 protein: CASKVGSGNFHEQYF; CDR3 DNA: TGTGCCAGCAAGGTTGGTAGCGGGAATTTCCACGAGCAGTACTTC
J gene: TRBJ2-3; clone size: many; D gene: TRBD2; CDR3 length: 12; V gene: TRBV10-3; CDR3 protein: CAIGTSGDTQYF; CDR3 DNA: TGTGCCATAGGGACTAGCGGAGATACGCAGTATTTT
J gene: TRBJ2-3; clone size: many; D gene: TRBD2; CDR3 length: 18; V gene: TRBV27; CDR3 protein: CASSPGTRRHIRTDTQYF; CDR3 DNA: TGTGCCAGCAGTCCCGGGACTAGGAGGCACATTCGCACAGATACGCAGTATTTT
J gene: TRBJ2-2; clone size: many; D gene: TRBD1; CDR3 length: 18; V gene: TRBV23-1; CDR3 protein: CASSHPTSGQESTGELFF; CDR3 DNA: TGCGCCAGCAGTCACCCCACCTCCGGACAGGAAAGCACCGGGGAGCTGTTTTTT
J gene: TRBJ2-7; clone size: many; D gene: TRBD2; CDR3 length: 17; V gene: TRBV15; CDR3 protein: CATSSVGLAGIGYEQYF; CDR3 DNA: TGTGCCACCAGCAGTGTGGGACTAGCGGGTATCGGCTACGAGCAGTACTTC
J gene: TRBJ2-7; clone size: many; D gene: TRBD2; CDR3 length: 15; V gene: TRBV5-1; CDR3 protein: CASSLRLAPENEQYF; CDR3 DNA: TGCGCCAGCAGCTTGAGACTAGCGCCCGAGAACGAGCAGTACTTC
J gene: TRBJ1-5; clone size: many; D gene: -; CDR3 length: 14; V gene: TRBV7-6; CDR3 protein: CASSLETAKQPQHF; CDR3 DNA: TGTGCCAGCAGCTTAGAGACAGCTAAACAGCCCCAGCATTTT
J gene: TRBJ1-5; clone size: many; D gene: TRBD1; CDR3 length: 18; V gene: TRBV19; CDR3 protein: CASSIRPGGQGAGQPQHF; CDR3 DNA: TGTGCCAGTAGTATTCGGCCCGGCGGACAGGGGGCAGGGCAGCCCCAGCATTTT
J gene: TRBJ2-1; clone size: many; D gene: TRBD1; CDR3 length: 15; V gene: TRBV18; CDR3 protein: CASSPRQGNLNEQFF; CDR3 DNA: TGTGCCAGCTCACCACGACAGGGAAATTTGAATGAGCAGTTCTTC
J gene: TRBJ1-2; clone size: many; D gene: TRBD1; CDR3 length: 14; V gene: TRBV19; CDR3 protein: CASSRTGTGYGYTF; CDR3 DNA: TGTGCCAGTAGCCGGACAGGGACGGGCTATGGCTACACCTTC
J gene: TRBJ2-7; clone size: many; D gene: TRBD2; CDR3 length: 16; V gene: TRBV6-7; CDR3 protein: CASSWRTSGGAYEQYF; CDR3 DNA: TGTGCCAGCAGTTGGCGGACTAGCGGGGGGGCTTACGAGCAGTACTTC
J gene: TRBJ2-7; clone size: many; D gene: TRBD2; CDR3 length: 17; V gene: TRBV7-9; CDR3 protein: CASSPGALAGVINEQYF; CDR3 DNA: TGTGCCAGCAGCCCGGGCGCCTTAGCGGGAGTGATAAACGAGCAGTACTTC
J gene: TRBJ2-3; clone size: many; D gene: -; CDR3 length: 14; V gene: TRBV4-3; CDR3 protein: CASSQGVRTDTQYF; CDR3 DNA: TGCGCCAGCAGCCAGGGTGTGAGGACAGATACGCAGTATTTT
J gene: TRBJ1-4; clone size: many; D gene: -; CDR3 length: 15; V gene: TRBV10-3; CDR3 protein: CAISETGATNEKLFF; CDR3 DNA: TGTGCCATCAGTGAGACGGGAGCAACTAATGAAAAACTGTTTTTT
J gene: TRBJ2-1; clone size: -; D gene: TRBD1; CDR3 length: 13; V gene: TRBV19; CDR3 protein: CATRGTGNNEQFF; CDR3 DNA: TGTGCCACCCGAGGGACAGGGAACAATGAGCAGTTCTTC
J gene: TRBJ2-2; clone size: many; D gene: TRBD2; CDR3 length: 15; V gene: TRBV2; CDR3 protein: CASSSGTSNYGELFF; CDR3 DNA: TGTGCCAGCAGCTCCGGGACTAGCAACTACGGGGAGCTGTTTTTT
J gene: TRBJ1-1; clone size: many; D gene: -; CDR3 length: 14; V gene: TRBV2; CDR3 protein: CASSEARRNTEAFF; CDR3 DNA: TGTGCCAGCAGTGAAGCGCGAAGGAACACTGAAGCTTTCTTT
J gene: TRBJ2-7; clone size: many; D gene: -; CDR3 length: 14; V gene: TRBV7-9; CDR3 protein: CASSWGDPRYEQYF; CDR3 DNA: TGTGCCAGCAGCTGGGGGGACCCGCGTTACGAGCAGTACTTC
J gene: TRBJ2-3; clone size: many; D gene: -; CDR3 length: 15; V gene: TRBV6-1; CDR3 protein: CASSEFGVATDTQYF; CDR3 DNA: TGTGCCAGCAGTGAATTTGGGGTAGCGACAGATACGCAGTATTTT
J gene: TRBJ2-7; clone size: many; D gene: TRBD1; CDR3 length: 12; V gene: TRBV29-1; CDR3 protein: CSAGTGPYEQYF; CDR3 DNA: TGCAGCGCCGGGACAGGACCCTACGAGCAGTACTTC
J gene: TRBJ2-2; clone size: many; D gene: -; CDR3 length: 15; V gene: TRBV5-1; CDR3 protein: CASSLDGRGYGELFF; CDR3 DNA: TGCGCCAGCAGCTTGGACGGCAGGGGTTACGGGGAGCTGTTTTTT
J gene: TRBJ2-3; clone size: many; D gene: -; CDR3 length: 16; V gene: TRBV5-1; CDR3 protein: CASSIDGMQRTDTQYF; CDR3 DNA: TGCGCCAGCAGTATTGATGGAATGCAGAGGACAGATACGCAGTATTTT
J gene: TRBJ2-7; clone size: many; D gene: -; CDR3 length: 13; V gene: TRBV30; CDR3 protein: CAWRPRPSYEQYF; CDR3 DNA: TGTGCCTGGAGACCGAGGCCCTCCTACGAGCAGTACTTC
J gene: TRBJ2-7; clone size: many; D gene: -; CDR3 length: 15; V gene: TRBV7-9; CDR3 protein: CASSLGHTPDYEQYF; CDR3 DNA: TGTGCCAGCAGCTTAGGGCATACCCCTGACTACGAGCAGTACTTC
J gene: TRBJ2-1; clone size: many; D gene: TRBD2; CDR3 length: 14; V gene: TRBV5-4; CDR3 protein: CASQLAGAHNEQFF; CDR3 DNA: TGTGCCAGCCAACTAGCGGGAGCCCACAATGAGCAGTTCTTC
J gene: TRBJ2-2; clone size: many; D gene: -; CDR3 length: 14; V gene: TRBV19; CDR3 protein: CASTLLAATGELFF; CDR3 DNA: TGTGCCAGTACCTTACTAGCCGCTACCGGGGAGCTGTTTTTT
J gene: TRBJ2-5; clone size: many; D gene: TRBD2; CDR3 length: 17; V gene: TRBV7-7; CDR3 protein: CASSSASGVTSYETQYF; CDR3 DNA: TGTGCCAGCAGCTCGGCTAGCGGGGTAACGAGCTATGAGACCCAGTACTTC
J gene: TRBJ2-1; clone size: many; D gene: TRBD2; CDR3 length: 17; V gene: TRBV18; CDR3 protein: CASSPFSGGGHYNEQFF; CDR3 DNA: TGTGCCAGCTCACCGTTCTCGGGGGGAGGACATTACAATGAGCAGTTCTTC
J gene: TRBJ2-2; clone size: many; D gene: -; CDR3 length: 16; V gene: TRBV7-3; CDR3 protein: CASSPLDRANTGELFF; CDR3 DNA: TGTGCCAGCAGCCCACTGGACAGAGCGAACACCGGGGAGCTGTTTTTT
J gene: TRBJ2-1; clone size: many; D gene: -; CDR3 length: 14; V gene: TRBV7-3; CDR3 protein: CASSLEGASGEQFF; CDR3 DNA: TGTGCCAGCAGCTTAGAGGGCGCCTCAGGAGAGCAGTTCTTC
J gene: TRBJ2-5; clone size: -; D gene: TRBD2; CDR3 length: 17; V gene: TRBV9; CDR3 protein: CASSVATSGICQETQYF; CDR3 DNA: TGTGCCAGCAGCGTAGCTACTAGCGGGATATGTCAAGAGACCCAGTACTTC
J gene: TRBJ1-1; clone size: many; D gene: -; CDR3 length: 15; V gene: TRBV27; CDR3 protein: CASRPMWSGSTGAFF; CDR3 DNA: TGTGCCAGCAGGCCAATGTGGTCGGGGTCCACGGGAGCTTTCTTT
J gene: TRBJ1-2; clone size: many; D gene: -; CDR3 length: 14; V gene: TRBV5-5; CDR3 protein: CASFRGTFNYGYTF; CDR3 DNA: TGTGCCAGCTTTCGGGGGACTTTTAACTATGGCTACACCTTC
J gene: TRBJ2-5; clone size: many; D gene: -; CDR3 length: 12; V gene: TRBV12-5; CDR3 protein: CASGLTKETQYF; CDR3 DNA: TGTGCTAGTGGTTTGACAAAAGAGACCCAGTACTTC
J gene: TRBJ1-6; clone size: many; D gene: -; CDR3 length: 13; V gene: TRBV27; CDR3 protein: CASSLVPVSPLHF; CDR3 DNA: TGTGCCAGCAGCCTCGTACCGGTATCACCCCTCCACTTT
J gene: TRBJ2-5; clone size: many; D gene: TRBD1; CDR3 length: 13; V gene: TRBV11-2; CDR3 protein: CASSGTAQETQYF; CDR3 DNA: TGTGCCAGCAGCGGGACAGCGCAAGAGACCCAGTACTTC
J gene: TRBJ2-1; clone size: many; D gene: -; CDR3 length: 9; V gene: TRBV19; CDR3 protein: CASNRGQFF; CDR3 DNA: TGTGCCAGTAATCGGGGGCAGTTCTTC
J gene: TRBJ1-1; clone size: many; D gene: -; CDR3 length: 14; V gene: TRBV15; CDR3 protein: CATSRGGPNTEAFF; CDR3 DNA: TGTGCCACCAGCAGAGGGGGCCCGAACACTGAAGCTTTCTTT
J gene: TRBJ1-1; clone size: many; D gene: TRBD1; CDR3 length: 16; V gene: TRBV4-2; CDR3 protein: CASSQGQGAAGTEAFF; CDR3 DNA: TGTGCCAGCAGCCAAGGACAGGGGGCTGCGGGGACTGAAGCTTTCTTT